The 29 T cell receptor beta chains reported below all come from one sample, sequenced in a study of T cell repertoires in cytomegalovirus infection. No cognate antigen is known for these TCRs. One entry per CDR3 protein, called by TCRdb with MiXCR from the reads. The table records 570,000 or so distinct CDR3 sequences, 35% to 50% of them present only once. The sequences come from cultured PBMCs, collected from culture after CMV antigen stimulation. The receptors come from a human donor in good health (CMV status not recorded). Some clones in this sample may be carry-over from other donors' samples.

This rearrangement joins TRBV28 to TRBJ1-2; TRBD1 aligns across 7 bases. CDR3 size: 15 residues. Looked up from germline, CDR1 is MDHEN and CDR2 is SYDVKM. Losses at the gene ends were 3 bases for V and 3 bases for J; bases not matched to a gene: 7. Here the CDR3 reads CASSFSTGPYYGYTF. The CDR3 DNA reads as TGTGCCAGCAGTTTCTCGACAGGGCCCTACTATGGCTACACCTTC.

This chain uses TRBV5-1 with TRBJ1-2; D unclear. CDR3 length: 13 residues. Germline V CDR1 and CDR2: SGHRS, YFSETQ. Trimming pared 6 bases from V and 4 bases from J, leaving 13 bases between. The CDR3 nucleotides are TGCGCCAGCAACTCAGGTTTTGGCTATGGCTACACCTTC. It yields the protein CASNSGFGYGYTF.

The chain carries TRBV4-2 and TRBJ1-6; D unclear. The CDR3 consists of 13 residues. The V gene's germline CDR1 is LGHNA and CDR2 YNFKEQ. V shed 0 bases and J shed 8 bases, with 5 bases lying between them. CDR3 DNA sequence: TGTGCCAGCAGCCAAGAAGGCCATTCACCCCTCCACTTT. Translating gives CASSQEGHSPLHF.

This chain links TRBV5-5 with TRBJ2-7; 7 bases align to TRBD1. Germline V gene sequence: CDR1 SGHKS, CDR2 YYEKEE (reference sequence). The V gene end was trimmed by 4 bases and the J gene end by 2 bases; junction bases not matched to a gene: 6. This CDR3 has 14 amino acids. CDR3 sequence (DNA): TGTGCCAGCAGCCGACAGGGCAACACCTACGAGCAGTACTTC. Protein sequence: CASSRQGNTYEQYF.

The CDR3 DNA is TGTGCCAGCAGCCCCTCCTCGACAGTGAACACCGGGGAGCTGTTTTTT. Translated: CASSPSSTVNTGELFF. The chain employs TRBV11-2 and TRBJ2-2; a possible D gene is TRBD1 (5 bases). The ends were cut back, 5 bases at V and 1 base at J, with 14 bases in the middle. Per the germline V gene, CDR1 is SGHAT and CDR2 is FQNNGV. The CDR3 is made up of 16 amino acids. Full variable domain (rest looked up from reference TRBV11-2 and TRBJ2-2): EAGVAQSPRYKIIEKRQSVAFWCNPISGHATLYWYQQILGQGPKLLIQFQNNGVVDDSQLPKDRFSAERLKGVDSTLKIQPAKLEDSAVYLCASSPSSTVNTGELFFGEGSRLTVL.

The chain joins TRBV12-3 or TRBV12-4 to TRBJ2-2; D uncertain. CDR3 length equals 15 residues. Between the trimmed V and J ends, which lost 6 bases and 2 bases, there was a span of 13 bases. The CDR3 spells CASSPGLYNTGELFF. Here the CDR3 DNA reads TGTGCCAGCAGCCCCGGGTTGTACAACACCGGGGAGCTGTTTTTT.

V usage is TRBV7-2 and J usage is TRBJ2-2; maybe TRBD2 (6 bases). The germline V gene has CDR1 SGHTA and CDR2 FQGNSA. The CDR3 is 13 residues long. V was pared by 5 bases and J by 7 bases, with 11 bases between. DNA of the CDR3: TGTGCCAGCAGCCGGGGACTTCTCGGGGAGCTGTTTTTT. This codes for CASSRGLLGELFF.

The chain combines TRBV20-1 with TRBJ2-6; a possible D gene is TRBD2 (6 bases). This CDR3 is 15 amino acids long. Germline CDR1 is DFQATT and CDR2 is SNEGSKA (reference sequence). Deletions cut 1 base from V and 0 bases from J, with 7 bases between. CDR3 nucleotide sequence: TGCAGTGCTAGAGCCGGGGGCTCTGGGGCCAACGTCCTGACTTTC. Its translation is CSARAGGSGANVLTF.

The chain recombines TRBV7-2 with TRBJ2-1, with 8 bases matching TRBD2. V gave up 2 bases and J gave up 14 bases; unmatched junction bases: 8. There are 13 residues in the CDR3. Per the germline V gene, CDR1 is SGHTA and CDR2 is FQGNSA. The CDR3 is CASSLRLAGTKFF. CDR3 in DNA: TGTGCCAGCAGCTTAAGGCTAGCGGGCACAAAGTTCTTC.

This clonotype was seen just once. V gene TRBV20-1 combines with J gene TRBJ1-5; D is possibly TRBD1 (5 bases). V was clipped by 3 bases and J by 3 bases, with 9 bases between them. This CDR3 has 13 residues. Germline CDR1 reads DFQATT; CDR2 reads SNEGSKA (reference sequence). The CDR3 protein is CSASKGNNQPQHF. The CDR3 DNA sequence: TGCAGTGCTAGCAAGGGGAACAATCAGCCCCAGCATTTT.

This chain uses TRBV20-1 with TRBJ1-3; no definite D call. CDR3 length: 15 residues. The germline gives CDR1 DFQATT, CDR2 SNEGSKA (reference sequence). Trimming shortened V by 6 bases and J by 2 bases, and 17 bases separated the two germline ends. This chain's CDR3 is CSARGEGRTGNTIYF. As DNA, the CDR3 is TGCAGTGCCCGGGGTGAAGGGAGGACTGGAAACACCATATATTTT.

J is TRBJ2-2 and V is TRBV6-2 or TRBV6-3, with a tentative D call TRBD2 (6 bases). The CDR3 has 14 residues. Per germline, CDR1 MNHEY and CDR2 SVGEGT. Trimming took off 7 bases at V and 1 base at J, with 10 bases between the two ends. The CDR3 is CASMIAVNTGELFF. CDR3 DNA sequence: TGTGCCAGCATGATAGCGGTGAACACCGGGGAGCTGTTTTTT.

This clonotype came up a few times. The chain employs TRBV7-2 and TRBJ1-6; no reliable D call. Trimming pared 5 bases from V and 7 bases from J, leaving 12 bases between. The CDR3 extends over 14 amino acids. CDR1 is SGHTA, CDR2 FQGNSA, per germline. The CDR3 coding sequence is TGTGCCAGCAGCCGTACCTGGGAAAATTCACCCCTCCACTTT. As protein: CASSRTWENSPLHF.

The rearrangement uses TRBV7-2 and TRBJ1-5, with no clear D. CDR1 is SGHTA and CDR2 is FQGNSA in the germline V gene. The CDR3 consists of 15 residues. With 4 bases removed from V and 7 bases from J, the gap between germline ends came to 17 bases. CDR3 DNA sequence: TGTGCCAGCAGCTCCAGTGGCTACCCGGGGCAGCCCCAGCATTTT. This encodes CASSSSGYPGQPQHF.

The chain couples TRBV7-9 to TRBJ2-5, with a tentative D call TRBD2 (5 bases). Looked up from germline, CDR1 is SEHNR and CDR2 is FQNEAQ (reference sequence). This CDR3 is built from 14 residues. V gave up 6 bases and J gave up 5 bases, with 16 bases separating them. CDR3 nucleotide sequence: TGTGCCAGCAGGCTCGAAAGGACGGGGGAGACCCAGTACTTC. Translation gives CASRLERTGETQYF. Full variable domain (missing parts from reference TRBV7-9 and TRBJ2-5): DTGVSQNPRHKITKRGQNVTFRCDPISEHNRLYWYRQTLGQGPEFLTYFQNEAQLEKSRLLSDRFSAERPKGSFSTLEIQRTEQGDSAMYLCASRLERTGETQYFGPGTRLLVL.

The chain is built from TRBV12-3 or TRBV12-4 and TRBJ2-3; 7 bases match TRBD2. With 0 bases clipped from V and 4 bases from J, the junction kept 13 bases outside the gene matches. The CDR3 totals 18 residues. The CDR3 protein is CASSLAPGTNDPSDTQYF. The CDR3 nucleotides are TGTGCCAGCAGTTTAGCGCCCGGGACTAACGACCCATCAGATACGCAGTATTTT.

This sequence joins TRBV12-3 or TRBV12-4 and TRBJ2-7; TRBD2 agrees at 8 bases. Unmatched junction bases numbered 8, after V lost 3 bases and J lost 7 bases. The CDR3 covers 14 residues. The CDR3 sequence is CASSFTSGRTEQYF. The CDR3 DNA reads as TGTGCCAGCAGTTTTACGAGCGGGAGAACAGAGCAGTACTTC.

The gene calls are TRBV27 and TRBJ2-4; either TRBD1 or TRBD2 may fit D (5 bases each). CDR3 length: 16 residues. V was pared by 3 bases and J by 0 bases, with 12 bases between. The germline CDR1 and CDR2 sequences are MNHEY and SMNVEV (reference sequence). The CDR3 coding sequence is TGTGCCAGCAGTTTTTCCTACGGGACAGCCAAAAACATTCAGTACTTC. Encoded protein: CASSFSYGTAKNIQYF.

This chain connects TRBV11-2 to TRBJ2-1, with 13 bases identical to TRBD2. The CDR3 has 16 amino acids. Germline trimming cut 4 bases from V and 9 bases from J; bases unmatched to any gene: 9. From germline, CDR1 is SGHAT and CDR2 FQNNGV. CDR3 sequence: CASSSLLAGGVGEQFF. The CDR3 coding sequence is TGTGCCAGCAGCTCCTTACTAGCGGGAGGGGTCGGTGAGCAGTTCTTC.

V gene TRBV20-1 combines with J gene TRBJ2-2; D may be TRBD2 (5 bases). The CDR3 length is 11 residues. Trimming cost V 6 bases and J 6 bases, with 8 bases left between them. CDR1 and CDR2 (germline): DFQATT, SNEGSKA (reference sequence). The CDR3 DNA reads TGCAGTGCCGGGGTAGCCGGGGAGCTGTTTTTT. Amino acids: CSAGVAGELFF.

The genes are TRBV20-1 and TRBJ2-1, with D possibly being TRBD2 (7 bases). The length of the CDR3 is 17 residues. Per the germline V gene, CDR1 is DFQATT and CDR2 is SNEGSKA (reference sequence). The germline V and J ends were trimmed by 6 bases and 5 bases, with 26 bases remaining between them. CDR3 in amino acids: CSAAPLLTGGLHNEQFF. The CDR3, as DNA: TGCAGTGCCGCTCCCCTCCTAACGGGGGGCCTACACAATGAGCAGTTCTTC.

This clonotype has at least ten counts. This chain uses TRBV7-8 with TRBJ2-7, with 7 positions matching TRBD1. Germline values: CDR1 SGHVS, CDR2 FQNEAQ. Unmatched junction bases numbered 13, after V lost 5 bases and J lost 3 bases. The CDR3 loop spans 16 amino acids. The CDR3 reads CASSPRPGQPNYEQYF. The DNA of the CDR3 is TGTGCCAGCAGCCCGAGACCGGGACAGCCCAACTACGAGCAGTACTTC.

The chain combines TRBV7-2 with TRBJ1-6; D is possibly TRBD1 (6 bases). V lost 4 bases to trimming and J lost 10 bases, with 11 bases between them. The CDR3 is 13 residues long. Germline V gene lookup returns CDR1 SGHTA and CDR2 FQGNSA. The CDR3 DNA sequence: TGTGCCAGCAGCTCACAGGGAGTGTCACCCCTCCACTTT. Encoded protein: CASSSQGVSPLHF. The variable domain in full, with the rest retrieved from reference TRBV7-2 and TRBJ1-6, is GAGVSQSPSNKVTEKGKDVELRCDPISGHTALYWYRQSLGQGLEFLIYFQGNSAPDKSGLPSDRFSAERTGGSVSTLTIQRTQQEDSAVYLCASSSQGVSPLHFGNGTRLTVT.

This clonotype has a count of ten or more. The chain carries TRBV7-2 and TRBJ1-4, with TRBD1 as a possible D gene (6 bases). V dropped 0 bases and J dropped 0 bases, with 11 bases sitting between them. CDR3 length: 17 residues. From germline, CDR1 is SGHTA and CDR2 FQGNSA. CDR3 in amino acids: CASSLAPRTATNEKLFF. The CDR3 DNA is TGTGCCAGCAGCTTAGCGCCCCGGACAGCAACTAATGAAAAACTGTTTTTT.

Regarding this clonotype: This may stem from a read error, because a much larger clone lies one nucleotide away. CDR3 DNA: TGTGCCAGCAGCTTCTCGAGCGAGGCCTTCGCGGGGCAGTACTTC. Translation: CASSFSSEAFAGQYF. The V gene is TRBV7-2, the J gene TRBJ2-7; D possibly corresponds to TRBD2 (5 bases). This CDR3 region has 15 residues. With 3 bases removed from V and 9 bases from J, the gap between germline ends came to 21 bases. Germline CDR1 reads SGHTA; CDR2 reads FQGNSA. The full variable domain, completed using reference TRBV7-2 and TRBJ2-7, is GAGVSQSPSNKVTEKGKDVELRCDPISGHTALYWYRQSLGQGLEFLIYFQGNSAPDKSGLPSDRFSAERTGGSVSTLTIQRTQQEDSAVYLCASSFSSEAFAGQYFGPGTRLTVT.

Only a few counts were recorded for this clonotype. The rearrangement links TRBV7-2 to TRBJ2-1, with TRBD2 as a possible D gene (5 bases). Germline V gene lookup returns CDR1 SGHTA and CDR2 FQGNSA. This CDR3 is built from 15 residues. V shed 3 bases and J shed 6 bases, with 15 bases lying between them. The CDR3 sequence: CASSFQRFHGNEQFF. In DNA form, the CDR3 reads TGTGCCAGCAGCTTTCAGCGGTTCCATGGCAATGAGCAGTTCTTC.

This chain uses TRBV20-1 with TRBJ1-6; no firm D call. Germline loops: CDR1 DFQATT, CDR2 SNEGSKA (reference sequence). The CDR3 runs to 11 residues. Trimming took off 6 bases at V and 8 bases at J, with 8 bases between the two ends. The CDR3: CSAAMDSPLHF. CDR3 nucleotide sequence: TGCAGTGCCGCTATGGATTCACCCCTCCACTTT.

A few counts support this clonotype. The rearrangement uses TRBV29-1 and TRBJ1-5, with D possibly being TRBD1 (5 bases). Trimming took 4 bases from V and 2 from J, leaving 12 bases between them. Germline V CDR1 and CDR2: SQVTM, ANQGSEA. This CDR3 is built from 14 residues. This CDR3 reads CSVGLGGGNQPQHF. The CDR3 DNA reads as TGCAGCGTTGGGTTGGGGGGAGGCAATCAGCCCCAGCATTTT.

In DNA form, the CDR3 reads TGTGCCAGCAGTTTGGGGCAGGCACGGGATACGCAGTATTTT. This codes for CASSLGQARDTQYF. V usage is TRBV27 and J usage is TRBJ2-3; TRBD1 might be the D (5 bases). Between the trimmed V and J ends, which lost 3 bases and 6 bases, there was a span of 13 bases. The CDR3 is 14 residues long. Per the germline V gene, CDR1 is MNHEY and CDR2 is SMNVEV (reference sequence).